This T cell receptor beta chain was recorded in a study of T cell repertoires in cytomegalovirus infection. On the study more broadly: Evidence of both CMV infection and a matching HLA type came from public TCR beta signatures.

Using its own MiXCR run on the reads, TCRdb lists one record per CDR3 protein. The sample carries more than 500,000 distinct CDR3 sequences, approximately 16% recorded once. This clonotype was picked up many times. Germline lookup yields CDR1 SGHTA and CDR2 FQGNSA. Trimming pared 1 base from V and 5 bases from J, leaving 14 bases between. There are 15 residues in the CDR3. V gene TRBV7-2 combines with J gene TRBJ1-1; D not certain. The clonotype comes from a human donor in good health (CMV status not recorded). Some clones in this sample may be carry-over from other donors' samples. The sequenced sample consisted of CD8+ T cells from PBMCs. The CDR3: CASSLGMGRRTEAFF. CDR3 nucleotide sequence: TGTGCCAGCAGCTTAGGGATGGGCAGGCGGACTGAAGCTTTCTTT.